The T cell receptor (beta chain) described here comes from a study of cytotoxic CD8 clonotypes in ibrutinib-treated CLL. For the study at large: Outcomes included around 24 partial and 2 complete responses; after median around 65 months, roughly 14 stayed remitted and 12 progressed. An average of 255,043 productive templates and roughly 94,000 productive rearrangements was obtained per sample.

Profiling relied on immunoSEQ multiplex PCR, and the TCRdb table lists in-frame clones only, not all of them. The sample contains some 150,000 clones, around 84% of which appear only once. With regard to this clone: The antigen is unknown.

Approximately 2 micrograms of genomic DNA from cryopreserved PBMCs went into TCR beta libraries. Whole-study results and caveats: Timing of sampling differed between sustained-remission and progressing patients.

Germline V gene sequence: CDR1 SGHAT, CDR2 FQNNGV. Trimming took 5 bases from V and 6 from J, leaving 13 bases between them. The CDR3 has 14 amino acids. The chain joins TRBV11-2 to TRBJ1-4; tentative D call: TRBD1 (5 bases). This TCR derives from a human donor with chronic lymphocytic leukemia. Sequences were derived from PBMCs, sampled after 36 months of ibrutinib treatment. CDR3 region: CASSPWTGDEKLFF. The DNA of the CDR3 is TGTGCCAGCAGCCCTTGGACGGGGGATGAAAAACTGTTTTTT.